The 7 T cell receptor beta chains below come from one sample, sequenced in a study of cytomegalovirus exposure and HLA in healthy donors. PCR amplification relied on 60 Vbeta primers (plus 13 Jbeta primers). Only in-frame clones appear in the TCRdb table, and some are missing; sequencing was by immunoSEQ multiplex PCR. Of fewer than 200,000 clones listed, 68% are singletons. The sample comprised PBMCs. These TCRs come from a middle-aged woman in good health and CMV-seropositive.

The V and J genes are TRBV11-2 and TRBJ1-1; 9 bases align to TRBD1. Germline V gene lookup returns CDR1 SGHAT and CDR2 FQNNGV. The CDR3 runs to 19 residues. Losses at the gene ends were 5 bases for V and 3 bases for J; bases not matched to a gene: 19. The DNA for the CDR3 is TGTGCCAGCAGCCTAAAACCTCGCCGTAGGGACAGGGAAGACACTGAAGCTTTCTTT. This translates into CASSLKPRRRDREDTEAFF.

The rearrangement links TRBV19 to TRBJ1-2, with D perhaps matching TRBD1 (6 bases). Trimming stripped 5 bases from V and 8 bases from J, with 18 bases between. CDR1 and CDR2 (germline): LNHDA, SQIVND (reference sequence). The CDR3 contains 14 residues. The CDR3 protein is CASSASGTPYGYTF. The CDR3 DNA reads TGTGCCAGTAGTGCCTCCGGGACACCCTACGGCTACACCTTC.

A few counts support this clone. This chain connects TRBV7-2 to TRBJ2-1, with a weak D call TRBD2 (6 bases). This CDR3 comprises 16 residues. CDR1 and CDR2 (germline): SGHTA, FQGNSA. Trimming removed 5 bases at V and 2 bases at J, with 16 bases between. CDR3 nucleotides: TGTGCCAGCAGCCACTCCAGAAGGGAGGCCTACAATGAGCAGTTCTTC. It is translated as CASSHSRREAYNEQFF.

V and J are TRBV5-1 and TRBJ2-6; D remains unclear. The CDR3 contains 16 residues. The germline V gene encodes CDR1 SGHRS and CDR2 YFSETQ. Trimming removed 0 bases at V and 2 bases at J, with 9 bases between. The CDR3 DNA is TGCGCCAGCAGCTTGGTCGTCAGTACTGGGGCCAACGTCCTGACTTTC. As protein: CASSLVVSTGANVLTF. The full variable domain, rest sourced from reference TRBV5-1 and TRBJ2-6, is KAGVTQTPRYLIKTRGQQVTLSCSPISGHRSVSWYQQTPGQGLQFLFEYFSETQRNKGNFPGRFSGRQFSNSRSEMNVSTLELGDSALYLCASSLVVSTGANVLTFGAGSRLTVL.

J is TRBJ1-2 and V is TRBV19; 10 bases match TRBD1. The length of the CDR3 is 14 residues. The trim removed 5 bases at V and 4 bases at J, leaving 4 bases unmatched. Germline lookup yields CDR1 LNHDA and CDR2 SQIVND (reference sequence). The CDR3 DNA sequence: TGTGCCAGTAGTTCCCGGACAGGGGGCTATGGCTACACCTTC. It translates to CASSSRTGGYGYTF.

The chain combines TRBV7-2 with TRBJ1-1, with TRBD1 identical over 8 bases. The germline V gene has CDR1 SGHTA and CDR2 FQGNSA. CDR3 length: 16 residues. Losses at the gene ends were 5 bases for V and 0 bases for J; bases not matched to a gene: 8. The DNA of the CDR3 is TGTGCCAGCAGCCCTCGGACAGGGCCAATGAACACTGAAGCTTTCTTT. Its translation: CASSPRTGPMNTEAFF.

This sequence joins TRBV5-1 and TRBJ1-2; no clear D gene. Trimming took 4 bases from V and 2 from J, leaving 3 bases between them. CDR1 is SGHRS, CDR2 YFSETQ, per germline. CDR3 length: 11 residues. The CDR3 region is CASSENYGYTF. As DNA, the CDR3 is TGCGCCAGCAGCGAGAACTATGGCTACACCTTC. Filled out from reference TRBV5-1 and TRBJ1-2, the complete variable domain reads KAGVTQTPRYLIKTRGQQVTLSCSPISGHRSVSWYQQTPGQGLQFLFEYFSETQRNKGNFPGRFSGRQFSNSRSEMNVSTLELGDSALYLCASSENYGYTFGSGTRLTVV.